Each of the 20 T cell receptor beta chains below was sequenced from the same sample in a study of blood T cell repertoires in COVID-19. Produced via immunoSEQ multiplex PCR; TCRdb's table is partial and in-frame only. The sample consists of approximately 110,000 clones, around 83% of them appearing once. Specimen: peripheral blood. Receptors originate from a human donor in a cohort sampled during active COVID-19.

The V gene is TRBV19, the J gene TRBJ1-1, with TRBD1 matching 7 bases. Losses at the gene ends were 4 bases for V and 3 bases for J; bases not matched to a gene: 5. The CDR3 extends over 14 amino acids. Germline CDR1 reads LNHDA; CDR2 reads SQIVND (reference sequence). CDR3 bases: TGTGCCAGTAGTACTCAGACAGGGTACACTGAAGCTTTCTTT. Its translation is CASSTQTGYTEAFF.

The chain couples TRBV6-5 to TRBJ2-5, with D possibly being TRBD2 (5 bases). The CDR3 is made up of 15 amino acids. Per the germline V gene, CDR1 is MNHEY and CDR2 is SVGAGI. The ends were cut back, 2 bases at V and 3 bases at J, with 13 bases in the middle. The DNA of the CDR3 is TGTGCCAGCAGTTACCTGAGGGCAGGCGAAGAGACCCAGTACTTC. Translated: CASSYLRAGEETQYF.

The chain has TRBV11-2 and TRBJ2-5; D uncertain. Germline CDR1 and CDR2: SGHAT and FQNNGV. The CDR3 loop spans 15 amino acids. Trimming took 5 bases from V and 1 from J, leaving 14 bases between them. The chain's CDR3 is CASSRRWVPQETQYF. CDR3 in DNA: TGTGCCAGCAGCCGGCGGTGGGTACCCCAAGAGACCCAGTACTTC.

The chain's CDR3 is CASSFIGTETYEQYF. The CDR3, as DNA: TGTGCCAGCAGTTTCATCGGGACTGAAACCTACGAGCAGTACTTC. The chain carries TRBV28 and TRBJ2-7; tentative D call: TRBD2 (6 bases). The V and J ends lost 3 bases and 2 bases respectively, with 14 bases between them. The CDR3 sequence is 15 residues long. Germline V CDR1 and CDR2: MDHEN, SYDVKM.

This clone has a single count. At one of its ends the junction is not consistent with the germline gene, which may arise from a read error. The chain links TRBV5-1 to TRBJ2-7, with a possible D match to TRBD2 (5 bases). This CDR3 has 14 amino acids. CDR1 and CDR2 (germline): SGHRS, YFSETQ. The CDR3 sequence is CASTLTWWSGEQYF. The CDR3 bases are TGCGCCAGCACCTTGACCTGGTGGAGCGGCGAGCAGTACTTC.

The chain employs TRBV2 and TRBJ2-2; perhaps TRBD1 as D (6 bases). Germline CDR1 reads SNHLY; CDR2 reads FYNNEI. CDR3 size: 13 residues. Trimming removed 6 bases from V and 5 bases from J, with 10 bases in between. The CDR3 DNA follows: TGTGCCAGCAGCGTACAGGGAACCGGGGAGCTGTTTTTT. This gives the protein CASSVQGTGELFF.

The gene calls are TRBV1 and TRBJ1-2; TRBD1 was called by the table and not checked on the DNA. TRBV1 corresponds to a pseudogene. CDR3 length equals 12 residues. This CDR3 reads CTSSTDRGRNTF. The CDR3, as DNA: TGCACCAGCAGCACGGACAGGGGGAGGAACACCTTC.

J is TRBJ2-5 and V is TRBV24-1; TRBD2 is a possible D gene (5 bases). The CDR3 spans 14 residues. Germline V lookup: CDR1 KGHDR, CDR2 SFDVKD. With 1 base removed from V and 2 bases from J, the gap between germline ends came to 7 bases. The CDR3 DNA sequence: TGTGCCACCAGTGATTTAAGAGGGCAAGAGACCCAGTACTTC. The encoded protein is CATSDLRGQETQYF.

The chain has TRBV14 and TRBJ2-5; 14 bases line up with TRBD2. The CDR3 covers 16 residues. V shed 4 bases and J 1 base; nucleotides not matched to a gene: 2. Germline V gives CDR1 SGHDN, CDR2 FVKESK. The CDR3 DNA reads TGTGCCAGCAGCCCTGGGACTAGCGGGAGCCAAGAGACCCAGTACTTC. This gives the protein CASSPGTSGSQETQYF.

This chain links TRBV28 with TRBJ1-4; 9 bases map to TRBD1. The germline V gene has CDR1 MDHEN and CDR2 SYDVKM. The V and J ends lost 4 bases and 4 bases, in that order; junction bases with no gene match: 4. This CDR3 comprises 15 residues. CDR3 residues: CASSSPGQGNEKLFF. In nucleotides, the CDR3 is TGTGCCAGCAGTTCGCCGGGACAGGGTAATGAAAAACTGTTTTTT.

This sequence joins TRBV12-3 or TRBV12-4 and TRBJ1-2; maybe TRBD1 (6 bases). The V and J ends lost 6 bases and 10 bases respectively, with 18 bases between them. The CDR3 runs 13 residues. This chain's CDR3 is CASSPPGGLVYTF. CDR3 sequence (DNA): TGTGCCAGCAGCCCCCCCGGGGGGCTTGTCTACACCTTC.

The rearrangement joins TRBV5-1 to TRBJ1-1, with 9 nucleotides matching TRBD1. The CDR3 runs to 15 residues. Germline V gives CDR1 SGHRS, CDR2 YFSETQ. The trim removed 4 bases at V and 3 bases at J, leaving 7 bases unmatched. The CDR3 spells CASSTTGGADTEAFF. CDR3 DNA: TGCGCCAGCAGCACCACAGGGGGCGCGGACACTGAAGCTTTCTTT.

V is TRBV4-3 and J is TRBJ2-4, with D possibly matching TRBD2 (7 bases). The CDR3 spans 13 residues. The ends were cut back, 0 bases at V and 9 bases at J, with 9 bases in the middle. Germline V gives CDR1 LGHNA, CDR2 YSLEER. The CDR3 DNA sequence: TGCGCCAGCAGCCAAGAAGGGGGGGGCATTCAGTACTTC. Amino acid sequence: CASSQEGGGIQYF.

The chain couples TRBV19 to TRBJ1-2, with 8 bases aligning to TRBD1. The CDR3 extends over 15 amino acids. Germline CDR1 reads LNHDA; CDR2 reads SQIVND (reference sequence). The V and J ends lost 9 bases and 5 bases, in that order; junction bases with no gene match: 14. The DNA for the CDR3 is TGTGCCAGCACGGACAGGGCCTCAACTTGGTATGGCTACACCTTC. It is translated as CASTDRASTWYGYTF. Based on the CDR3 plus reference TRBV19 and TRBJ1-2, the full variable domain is DGGITQSPKYLFRKEGQNVTLSCEQNLNHDAMYWYRQDPGQGLRLIYYSQIVNDFQKGDIAEGYSVSREKKESFPLTVTSAQKNPTAFYLCASTDRASTWYGYTFGSGTRLTVV.

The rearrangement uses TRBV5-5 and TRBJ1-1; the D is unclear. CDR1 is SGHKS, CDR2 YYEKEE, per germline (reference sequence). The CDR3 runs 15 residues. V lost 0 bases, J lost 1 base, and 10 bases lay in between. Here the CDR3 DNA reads TGTGCCAGCAGCTTGGCAGGCAGAAAGAACACTGAAGCTTTCTTT. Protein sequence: CASSLAGRKNTEAFF.

The CDR3 region has the DNA TGCGCCAGCAGCCAATTAGGGGGGGTAACCGGGGAGCTGTTTTTT. It yields the protein CASSQLGGVTGELFF. The genes are TRBV4-1 and TRBJ2-2, with D perhaps TRBD2 (7 bases). The germline V and J ends were trimmed by 2 bases and 5 bases, with 12 bases remaining between them. The CDR3 covers 15 residues. CDR1 and CDR2 from the germline V gene are MGHRA and YSYEKL.

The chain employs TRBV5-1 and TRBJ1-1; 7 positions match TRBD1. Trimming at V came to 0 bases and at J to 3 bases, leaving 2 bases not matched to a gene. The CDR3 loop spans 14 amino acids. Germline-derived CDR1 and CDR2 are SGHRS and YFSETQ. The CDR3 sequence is CASSLDRGDTEAFF. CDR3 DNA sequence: TGCGCCAGCAGCTTGGACAGGGGTGACACTGAAGCTTTCTTT.

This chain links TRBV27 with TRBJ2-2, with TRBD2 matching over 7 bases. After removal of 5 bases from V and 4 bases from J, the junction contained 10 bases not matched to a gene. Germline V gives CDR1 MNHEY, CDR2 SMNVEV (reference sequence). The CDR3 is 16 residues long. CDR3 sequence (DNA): TGTGCCAGCAGTCTGGGGGGGGGAGGAAGCACCGGGGAGCTGTTTTTT. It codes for CASSLGGGGSTGELFF.

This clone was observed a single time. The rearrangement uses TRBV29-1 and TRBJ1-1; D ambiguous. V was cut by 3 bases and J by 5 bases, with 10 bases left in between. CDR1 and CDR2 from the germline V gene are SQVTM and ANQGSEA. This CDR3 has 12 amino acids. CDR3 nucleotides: TGCAGCGTTGATCCCGTAGTAACTGAAGCTTTCTTT. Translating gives CSVDPVVTEAFF. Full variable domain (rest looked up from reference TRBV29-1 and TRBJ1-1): SAVISQKPSRDICQRGTSLTIQCQVDSQVTMMFWYRQQPGQSLTLIATANQGSEATYESGFVIDKFPISRPNLTFSTLTVSNMSPEDSSIYLCSVDPVVTEAFFGQGTRLTVV.

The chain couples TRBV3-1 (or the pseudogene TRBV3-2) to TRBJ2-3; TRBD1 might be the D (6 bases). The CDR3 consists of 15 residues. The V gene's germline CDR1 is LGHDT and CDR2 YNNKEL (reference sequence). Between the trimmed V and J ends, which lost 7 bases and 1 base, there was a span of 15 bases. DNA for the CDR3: TGTGCCAGCACCTTACAGGGCGTGGGCACAGATACGCAGTATTTT. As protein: CASTLQGVGTDTQYF.